Below, 18 T cell receptor beta chains from the same sample are listed, as sequenced in a study of blood T cell repertoires in COVID-19. Using immunoSEQ multiplex PCR, the repertoire was profiled, and TCRdb retains in-frame clones only, with some absent. The sample contains some 130,000 clones, roughly nine tenths of which appear only once. Input material: peripheral blood. The receptors here all came from a man aged 45-60 years with active COVID-19.

The CDR3 DNA sequence: TGTGCCAGCTCACCACCTGATCGGCGGTTTGCATACAATGAGCAGTTCTTC. It codes for CASSPPDRRFAYNEQFF. The rearrangement uses TRBV18 and TRBJ2-1, with D hard to call. Per germline, CDR1 KGHSH and CDR2 LQKENI. The CDR3 spans 17 residues. Trimming pared 0 bases from V and 4 bases from J, leaving 16 bases between. The full variable domain, completed using reference TRBV18 and TRBJ2-1, is NAGVMQNPRHLVRRRGQEARLRCSPMKGHSHVYWYRQLPEEGLKFMVYLQKENIIDESGMPKERFSAEFPKEGPSILRIQQVVRGDSAAYFCASSPPDRRFAYNEQFFGPGTRLTVL.

This clone was recorded a few times. This chain joins TRBV29-1 and TRBJ1-3; no reliable D call. The CDR3 consists of 13 residues. Germline CDR1 reads SQVTM; CDR2 reads ANQGSEA. V was trimmed by 2 bases and J by 4 bases, leaving 9 bases between them. The CDR3 region has the DNA TGCAGCGTTGAAATCCCAAGCGGAAACACCATATATTTT. Translating it yields CSVEIPSGNTIYF.

This chain connects TRBV2 to TRBJ2-7; 8 bases are shared with TRBD2. CDR1 is SNHLY and CDR2 is FYNNEI in the germline V gene. The length of the CDR3 is 16 residues. V shed 4 bases, J shed 1 base, and the junction held 9 bases outside the gene matches. CDR3 DNA sequence: TGTGCCAGCAGTGCGAGCGGGGGCCGAACATCCTACGAGCAGTACTTC. This gives the protein CASSASGGRTSYEQYF.

The chain recombines TRBV30 with TRBJ2-5; 9 bases are shared with TRBD2. The V gene's germline CDR1 is GTSNPN and CDR2 SVGIG (reference sequence). The CDR3 totals 17 residues. J lost 1 base, V lost 0 bases, and 9 bases had no gene match. The CDR3 region is CAWSVQRLAEVQETQYF. As DNA, the CDR3 is TGTGCCTGGAGTGTACAACGACTAGCGGAGGTCCAAGAGACCCAGTACTTC.

The genes are TRBV24-1 and TRBJ2-7; 8 nucleotides match TRBD1. Trimming removed 8 bases from V and 5 bases from J; junction bases left unmatched: 7. The CDR3 sequence is 13 residues long. Looked up from germline, CDR1 is KGHDR and CDR2 is SFDVKD. CDR3 DNA sequence: TGTGCCACCACCGACAGGGGTTGGCACGAGCAGTACGTC. It specifies CATTDRGWHEQYV.

The chain uses TRBV10-1 and TRBJ1-4; D unclear. The V gene lost 3 bases and the J gene lost 5 bases, with 13 bases spanning the gap. The CDR3 extends over 15 amino acids. Germline V CDR1 and CDR2: WNHNN, SYGVQD (reference sequence). CDR3: CASSESPTTNEKLFF. The CDR3, as DNA: TGCGCCAGCAGTGAATCTCCCACTACCAATGAAAAACTGTTTTTT.

This clone was counted a few times. The gene calls are TRBV5-1 and TRBJ1-2, with D unresolved. The CDR3 sequence is 12 residues long. Germline loops: CDR1 SGHRS, CDR2 YFSETQ. Trimming removed 5 bases from V and 1 base from J, with 6 bases in between. CDR3 DNA sequence: TGCGCCAGCAGTGGCATTAACTATGGCTACACCTTC. This sequence encodes CASSGINYGYTF.

The chain is built from TRBV13 and TRBJ2-3, with D maybe TRBD2 (5 bases). CDR1 is PRHDT, CDR2 FYEKMQ, per germline (reference sequence). Trimming stripped 5 bases from V and 4 bases from J, with 10 bases between. The length of the CDR3 is 13 residues. The CDR3 loop is CASSPGGPDTQYF. CDR3 in DNA: TGTGCCAGCAGCCCAGGAGGCCCAGATACGCAGTATTTT.

V usage is TRBV18 and J usage is TRBJ2-5, with a weak D call TRBD1 (5 bases). Germline V lookup: CDR1 KGHSH, CDR2 LQKENI. Trimming stripped 3 bases from V and 0 bases from J, with 8 bases between. CDR3 length: 14 amino acids. The CDR3 reads CASSPGANQETQYF. CDR3 bases: TGTGCCAGCTCACCTGGGGCAAACCAAGAGACCCAGTACTTC.

This clone was observed a handful of times. The genes are TRBV28 and TRBJ2-7, with TRBD1 identical over 9 bases. CDR1 MDHEN and CDR2 SYDVKM come from the germline V gene. The junction had 18 bases not matched to a gene; V was cut back by 4 bases and J by 5 bases. The CDR3 contains 18 residues. The CDR3 DNA is TGTGCCAGCAGTTCTACAAGAAGGACAGGGGATGATCCCCACGAGCAGTACGTC. Its protein product is CASSSTRRTGDDPHEQYV.

This chain joins TRBV18 and TRBJ2-3; no clear D. The V end lost 3 bases, the J end lost 3 bases, and 4 bases lay between the germline ends. The germline CDR1 and CDR2 sequences are KGHSH and LQKENI. CDR3 size: 12 residues. The CDR3 here is CASSPTTDTQYF. For the CDR3, the DNA is TGTGCCAGCTCACCTACTACAGATACGCAGTATTTT. Looking up the rest from reference TRBV18 and TRBJ2-3 gives the full variable domain: NAGVMQNPRHLVRRRGQEARLRCSPMKGHSHVYWYRQLPEEGLKFMVYLQKENIIDESGMPKERFSAEFPKEGPSILRIQQVVRGDSAAYFCASSPTTDTQYFGPGTRLTVL.

The V call is TRBV3-1 (or the pseudogene TRBV3-2), the J call TRBJ2-1; weak D call: TRBD1 (5 bases). This CDR3 has 17 amino acids. From germline, CDR1 is LGHDT and CDR2 YNNKEL (reference sequence). V was clipped by 1 base and J by 4 bases, with 17 bases between them. The CDR3 DNA follows: TGTGCCAGCAGCCAAGTTTCAGGGTCGGCAGCTTACAATGAGCAGTTCTTC. It is translated as CASSQVSGSAAYNEQFF.

This chain connects TRBV2 to TRBJ1-2, with D perhaps matching TRBD1 (6 bases). Trimming left V 2 bases short and J 6 bases short, with 10 bases between. This CDR3 has 13 residues. Looked up from germline, CDR1 is SNHLY and CDR2 is FYNNEI. The CDR3 reads CASSEQGNHGYTF. The CDR3 region has the DNA TGTGCCAGCAGTGAACAGGGGAACCATGGCTACACCTTC.

V and J are TRBV13 and TRBJ2-4, with 8 bases lining up with TRBD2. The length of the CDR3 is 17 residues. CDR1 is PRHDT, CDR2 FYEKMQ, per germline (reference sequence). V shed 0 bases, J shed 1 base, and the junction held 5 bases outside the gene matches. In DNA form, the CDR3 reads TGTGCCAGCAGCTTAGGGGCAGCGGGAGCGGCCAAAAACATTCAGTACTTC. This translates into CASSLGAAGAAKNIQYF.

This clone was seen a handful of times. V usage is TRBV7-9 and J usage is TRBJ1-5; D unclear. This CDR3 region has 14 residues. Trimming removed 5 bases at V and 9 bases at J, with 17 bases between. CDR1 is SEHNR, CDR2 FQNEAQ, per germline (reference sequence). Here the CDR3 reads CASSPLSQRGPQHF. DNA of the CDR3: TGTGCCAGCAGCCCACTTTCGCAGCGAGGGCCCCAGCATTTT.

This rearrangement joins TRBV16 to TRBJ2-1; 8 bases map to TRBD1. V shed 4 bases, J shed 4 bases, and the junction held 6 bases outside the gene matches. This CDR3 is built from 15 residues. The germline CDR1 and CDR2 sequences are KGHSY and FQNENV. CDR3 sequence (DNA): TGTGCCAGCAGCCCTGGACAGGGTCCATACAATGAGCAGTTCTTC. It codes for CASSPGQGPYNEQFF.

The CDR3 sequence is CASSPRQRGGRETQYF. CDR3 nucleotides: TGTGCCAGCAGCCCACGCCAGCGGGGGGGCCGGGAGACCCAGTACTTC. V is TRBV7-6 and J is TRBJ2-5; TRBD2 aligns across 10 bases. The trim removed 5 bases at V and 5 bases at J, leaving 11 bases unmatched. The germline V gene encodes CDR1 SGHVS and CDR2 FNYEAQ. This CDR3 has 16 residues.

J is TRBJ1-2 and V is TRBV6-5, with 7 bases aligning to TRBD1. Trimming cost V 6 bases and J 4 bases; bases outside gene matches: 8. The CDR3 spans 14 residues. Per germline, CDR1 MNHEY and CDR2 SVGAGI. The CDR3 DNA reads TGTGCCAGCAGCGCCGACAGGGCAGGCTATGGCTACACCTTC. Its protein product is CASSADRAGYGYTF.